The 7 T cell receptor beta chains in this list originate from one sample, sequenced in a study of T cell responses to AZD1222 COVID-19 vaccine (dated by TCRdb to the early 2020s). Library preparation was by the immunoSEQ multiplex PCR assay. What TCRdb holds here is the immuneACCESS table cut down to in-frame rearrangements. Part of the clones is not present; checked against another copy, under half of the missing clones reflect an unresolved V gene, and the others are unexplained. The sample has roughly 100,000 clones on record, around 90% of them singletons. Clones ranked in the top ten supply around 4.8% of the sample. Interpreted using the paper, the time point label stands for: baseline before first vaccination. This specimen consisted of peripheral blood, obtained on day 0 of AZD1222 vaccination. These receptors came from an adult in good health.

The chain joins TRBV5-6 to TRBJ2-7; 7 bases match TRBD1. The CDR3 runs 16 residues. V lost 4 bases and J lost 2; bases outside the gene matches: 12. Germline CDR1 SGHDT, CDR2 YYEEEE. The CDR3 spells CASSSPSRGLTYEQYF. In DNA, the CDR3 is TGTGCCAGCAGCAGTCCCAGCAGGGGGTTAACCTACGAGCAGTACTTC.

The V gene is TRBV5-6, the J gene TRBJ1-4; 9 bases agree with TRBD1. Looked up from germline, CDR1 is SGHDT and CDR2 is YYEEEE. The CDR3 covers 16 residues. V was pared by 4 bases and J by 5 bases, with 9 bases of the junction left unmatched. The CDR3 bases are TGTGCCAGCAGCAGACGGACAGGGGCACAAAATGAAAAACTGTTTTTT. This codes for CASSRRTGAQNEKLFF.

CDR3 nucleotide sequence: TGTGCCAGCAGCTGGGACCCCGGTGAGCAGTTCTTC. It specifies CASSWDPGEQFF. The rearrangement links TRBV5-4 to TRBJ2-1; perhaps D is TRBD1 or TRBD2 (5 bases each). Germline assignment: CDR1 SGHNT and CDR2 YYREEE (reference sequence). The V end was cut by 3 bases, the J end by 9 bases, with 10 bases between. CDR3 size: 12 residues.

This clone was observed once. This chain connects TRBV4-2 to TRBJ2-2, with D perhaps TRBD2 (6 bases). This CDR3 is built from 14 residues. CDR1 is LGHNA and CDR2 is YNFKEQ in the germline V gene. Trimming stripped 8 bases from V and 7 bases from J, with 17 bases between. CDR3 in DNA: TGTGCCAGCCTGGGGGGTGTAAGGAACGGGGAGCTGTTTTTT. This encodes CASLGGVRNGELFF.

This rearrangement joins TRBV25-1 to TRBJ2-1; perhaps TRBD2 as D (7 bases). The CDR3 consists of 15 residues. V was cut by 3 bases and J by 9 bases, with 18 bases left in between. CDR1 and CDR2 (germline): MGHDK, SYGVNS. The CDR3 protein is CASSDPKRGTTEQFF. Here the CDR3 DNA reads TGTGCCAGCAGTGATCCCAAGAGGGGGACTACTGAGCAGTTCTTC.

V and J are TRBV6-2 or TRBV6-3 and TRBJ1-1, with no clear D. V lost 6 bases, J lost 1 base, and 12 bases lay in between. This CDR3 comprises 14 residues. Germline V gives CDR1 MNHEY, CDR2 SVGEGT. CDR3 DNA: TGTGCCAGCAGCCCAATACGATCGAACACTGAAGCTTTCTTT. This sequence encodes CASSPIRSNTEAFF.

The chain has TRBV9 and TRBJ1-2, with D tentatively TRBD1 (6 bases). The germline V gene has CDR1 SGDLS and CDR2 YYNGEE. The CDR3 is 14 residues long. V was clipped by 2 bases and J by 0 bases, with 8 bases between them. The CDR3 is CASSVGQTNYGYTF. DNA for the CDR3: TGTGCCAGCAGCGTCGGACAGACTAACTATGGCTACACCTTC.